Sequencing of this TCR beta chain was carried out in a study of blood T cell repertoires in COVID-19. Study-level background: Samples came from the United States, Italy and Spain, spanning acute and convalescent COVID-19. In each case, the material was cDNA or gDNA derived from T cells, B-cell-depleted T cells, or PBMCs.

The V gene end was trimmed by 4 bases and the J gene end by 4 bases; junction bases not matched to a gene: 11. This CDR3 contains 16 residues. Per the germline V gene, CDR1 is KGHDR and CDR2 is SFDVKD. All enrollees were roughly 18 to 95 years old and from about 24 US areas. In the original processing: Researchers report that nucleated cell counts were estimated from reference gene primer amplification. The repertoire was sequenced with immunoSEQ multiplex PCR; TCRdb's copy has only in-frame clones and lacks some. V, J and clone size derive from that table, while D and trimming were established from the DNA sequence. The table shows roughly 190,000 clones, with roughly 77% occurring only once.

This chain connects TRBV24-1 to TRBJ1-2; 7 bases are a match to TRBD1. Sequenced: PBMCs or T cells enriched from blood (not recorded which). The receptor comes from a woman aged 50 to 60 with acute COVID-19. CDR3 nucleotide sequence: TGTGCCACCAGTGACAGAGGACAGGATTTCGGCTATGGCTACACCTTC. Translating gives CATSDRGQDFGYGYTF.